This section outlines one T cell receptor beta chain sequence together with its context. How the authors handled the data: Reference gene primer amplification in the assay estimated nucleated cell counts. The table came from immunoSEQ multiplex PCR; TCRdb's copy has only in-frame clones and leaves some out. V, J and clone size reflect that table, while D and trimming were determined from the DNA. The repertoire holds some 300,000 clones, more than 85% seen once, with 3% to 5% in the top ten. CDR1 LNHDA and CDR2 SQIVND come from the germline V gene (reference sequence). The CDR3 spans 13 residues. These data come from a study of blood T cell repertoires in COVID-19. Study background: Specimens from acute and convalescent COVID-19 originated in the United States, Italy and Spain.

Enrollees, about 18 to 95 years old, lived in fewer than 25 US areas. Participant reports of clinical history set cohort assignment. The genes are TRBV19 and TRBJ1-1, with unresolved D. The sample comprised PBMCs or T cells enriched from blood (not recorded which). The origin of this receptor is a young woman who had been exposed to COVID-19. CDR3 in DNA: TGTGCGACGTTTTTGGAGGGAAACACTGAAGCTTTCTTT. Amino acid sequence: CATFLEGNTEAFF.